This note documents a single TCR beta chain sequence. Library input was roughly 1.9 micrograms of DNA from cryopreserved PBMCs. V was shortened by 3 bases and J by 0 bases, with 8 bases between the two germline ends. The germline gives CDR1 SEHNR, CDR2 FQNEAQ (reference sequence). The CDR3 covers 14 residues. Profiling relied on immunoSEQ multiplex PCR, and the TCRdb table lists in-frame clones only, not all of them. The sample includes 270,000 or so clones, more than 70% of them seen just once. The data originate from a study of cytotoxic CD8 clonotypes in ibrutinib-treated CLL. The source is a human donor with chronic lymphocytic leukemia. The chain links TRBV7-9 to TRBJ1-2; D is unresolved. The sample in question was PBMCs, obtained at disease progression, from a patient treated with ibrutinib. DNA for the CDR3: TGTGCCAGCAGCTTTTCTCGAACTAACTATGGCTACACCTTC. Translation: CASSFSRTNYGYTF. Full variable domain (remainder filled in from reference TRBV7-9 and TRBJ1-2): DTGVSQNPRHKITKRGQNVTFRCDPISEHNRLYWYRQTLGQGPEFLTYFQNEAQLEKSRLLSDRFSAERPKGSFSTLEIQRTEQGDSAMYLCASSFSRTNYGYTFGSGTRLTVV.